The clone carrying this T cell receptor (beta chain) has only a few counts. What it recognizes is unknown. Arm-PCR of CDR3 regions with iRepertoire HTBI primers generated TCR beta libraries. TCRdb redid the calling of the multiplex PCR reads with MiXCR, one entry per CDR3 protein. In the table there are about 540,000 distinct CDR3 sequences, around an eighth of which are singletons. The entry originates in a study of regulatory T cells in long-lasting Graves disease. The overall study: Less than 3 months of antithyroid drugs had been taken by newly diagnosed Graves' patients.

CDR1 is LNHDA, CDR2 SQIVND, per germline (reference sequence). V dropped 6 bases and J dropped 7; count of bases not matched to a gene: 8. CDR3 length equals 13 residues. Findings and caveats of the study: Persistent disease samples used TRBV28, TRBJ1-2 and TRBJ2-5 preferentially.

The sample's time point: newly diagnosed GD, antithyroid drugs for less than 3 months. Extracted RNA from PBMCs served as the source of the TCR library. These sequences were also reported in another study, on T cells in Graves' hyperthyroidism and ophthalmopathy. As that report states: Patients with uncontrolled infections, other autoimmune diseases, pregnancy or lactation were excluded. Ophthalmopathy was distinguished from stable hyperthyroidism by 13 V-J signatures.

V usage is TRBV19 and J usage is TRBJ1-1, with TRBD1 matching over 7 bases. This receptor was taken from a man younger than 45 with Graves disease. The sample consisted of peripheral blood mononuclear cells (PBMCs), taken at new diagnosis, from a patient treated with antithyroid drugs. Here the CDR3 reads CASSPTGPGEAFF. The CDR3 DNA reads TGTGCCAGTAGCCCGACAGGGCCGGGTGAAGCTTTCTTT.